This is a list of T cell receptor beta chains from one sample in a study of read filtering for tumor transcriptome and immune sequencing. TCRdb reprocessed the reads via MiXCR and lists one record per CDR3 protein. The table records fewer than 35,000 distinct CDR3 sequences, around a sixth of them present only once. The sequencing input was a population of CD138-negative cells sorted from bone marrow. The receptors were sampled from a donor at least 40 years old with multiple myeloma. The CDR3 runs from the conserved cysteine through the conserved F or W. Fields, in order: V gene, J gene, CDR3 protein.

TRBV20-1	TRBJ2-5	CSALTSGEYQETQYF
TRBV29-1	TRBJ1-5	CSAGDGLGSGQPQHF
TRBV29-1	TRBJ2-3	CGGGSGITDTQYF
TRBV2	TRBJ2-3	CASRAGAGGTDTQYF
TRBV6-6	TRBJ2-1	CASSYGVAGHNEQFF
TRBV20-1	TRBJ1-1	CSARDPGNLHTEAFF
TRBV3-1	TRBJ2-5	CASSQDKREYQETQYF
TRBV6-2/TRBV6-3	TRBJ1-1	CASKVAGGNTEAFF
TRBV4-1	TRBJ1-1	CASSHFETGRGPVRAFF
TRBV6-1	TRBJ2-2	CASSLRSGRETGELFF
TRBV6-2/TRBV6-3	TRBJ2-5	CASSLEDATRETQYF
TRBV7-8	TRBJ2-3	CASSFLLDSTDTQYF
TRBV9	TRBJ1-5	CASSVTANQPQHF
TRBV7-2	TRBJ2-3	CASSLAGRTDTQYF
TRBV9	TRBJ2-2	CASSTRQGVSTGELFF
TRBV6-6	TRBJ2-3	CASLPQASTDTQYF
TRBV2	TRBJ2-7	CASSTYLSYEQYF
TRBV7-9	TRBJ2-1	CASSHWNANEQFF
TRBV29-1	TRBJ2-1	CSVKTGSGPGNEQFF
TRBV28	TRBJ2-1	CASSHLGTSGSYSYNEQFF
TRBV5-8	TRBJ2-1	CASRALSLEQFF
TRBV13	TRBJ1-1	CASSAGQGKYTEAFF
TRBV28	TRBJ2-3	CASSSKRGGLADTQYF
TRBV5-1	TRBJ1-2	CASRLNKDHGYTF
TRBV4-1	TRBJ2-3	CASSQESLAGRNTQYF
TRBV3-1	TRBJ2-5	CASSHGLVQETQYF
TRBV19	TRBJ2-7	CASSSPGLHYEQYF
TRBV6-1	TRBJ1-1	CASSLWDTEAFF
TRBV28	TRBJ1-2	CASRDRVIYGYTF
TRBV4-1	TRBJ1-1	CASSQSRLEGGYEQYF
TRBV12-3/TRBV12-4	TRBJ1-1	CASSSVYAYTEAFF
TRBV6-5	TRBJ2-2	CASSFQYANTEELFF
TRBV28	TRBJ2-1	CASSLGRSYNEQFF
TRBV7-9	TRBJ1-1	CASSLPQRAEAFF
TRBV25-1	TRBJ2-1	CAHQPGQENYNEQFF
TRBV18	TRBJ2-5	CASSPLSGGQETQYF
TRBV29-1	TRBJ1-4	CSVVDSPNEKLFF
TRBV7-9	TRBJ2-2	CASTAPNTGELFF
TRBV28	TRBJ1-1	CASLKSGDTEAFF
TRBV4-1	TRBJ2-2	CASSQDQRYQTGELFF
TRBV20-1	TRBJ2-5	CSARDFGVEQQETQYF
TRBV6-6	TRBJ2-5	CASKDPRAETQYF
TRBV7-8	TRBJ2-5	CASSKKRTGIQETQYF
TRBV19	TRBJ2-2	CASRGTGQNTGELFF
TRBV7-8	TRBJ1-4	CASSIWGGKREKLFF
TRBV4-1	TRBJ2-4	CASSQAEGSIQYF
TRBV5-1	TRBJ2-1	CASSLGDDYNEQFF
TRBV6-1	TRBJ2-7	CASNHGWGQTCEQYF
TRBV11-3	TRBJ2-1	CASSFQGAEQFF
TRBV29-1	TRBJ2-5	CSVDTQGWDQYF
TRBV2	TRBJ1-1	CASSERHTEAFF
TRBV20-1	TRBJ2-3	CSATLGNTDTQYF
TRBV12-3/TRBV12-4	TRBJ2-2	CASSLREGNGELFF
TRBV29-1	TRBJ2-1	CSVQDNEQFF
TRBV2	TRBJ2-1	CASSEERGFYNEQFF
TRBV29-1	TRBJ2-1	CSVSVTSGSPRAELQFF
TRBV10-3	TRBJ2-3	CAISGGGATDTQYF
TRBV4-1	TRBJ2-5	CASSKEERETQYF
TRBV24-1	TRBJ2-1	CATSGTAVAQLGEQFF